These T cell receptor beta chains were read from a single sample in a study of OX40 agonist ivuxolimab in advanced cancers. Assay: immunoSEQ multiplex PCR; the TCRdb copy retains only in-frame clones and omits some. The sample holds roughly 80,000 clones, about nine tenths seen once. The input for sequencing was CD4+ or CD8+ T cells sorted from blood, taken in a trial of the OX40 agonist ivuxolimab. The receptors derive from an adult with an advanced solid tumor such as melanoma, head and neck, liver or kidney cancer. Both conserved end residues are part of each CDR3. The D gene is left open where the match is weak. A clone size is listed for some rows: how often the clone was seen (once, few, many), or a class if it is expanded.

CASSVGSPRRGYTF,TGTGCCAGCAGTGTAGGGAGCCCTAGGAGGGGCTACACCTTC,TRBV6-1,TRBJ1-2,-,once
CASRRTSEYNEQFF,TGTGCCAGTAGGAGGACTAGCGAGTACAATGAGCAGTTCTTC,TRBV19,TRBJ2-1,TRBD2,-
CASSQRLTGRSSNTIYF,TGCGCCAGCAGTCAACGGTTAACAGGGCGCAGTAGCAACACCATATATTTT,TRBV23-1,TRBJ1-3,-,-
CASSYSGQTNEKLFF,TGTGCCAGCAGTTACTCAGGACAGACTAATGAAAAACTGTTTTTT,TRBV6-6,TRBJ1-4,-,once
CASRGTGVTNEKLFF,TGTGCCAGCAGGGGGACAGGGGTTACTAATGAAAAACTGTTTTTT,TRBV25-1,TRBJ1-4,TRBD1,once
CASSPLAKNIQYF,TGTGCCAGCAGCCCCTTAGCCAAAAACATTCAGTACTTC,TRBV7-6,TRBJ2-4,-,-
CASSWGPYEQYF,TGTGCCAGCAGTTGGGGCCCCTACGAGCAGTACTTC,TRBV28,TRBJ2-7,-,-
CASSLVPTSSNEQFF,TGTGCCAGCAGTTTAGTACCTACCTCCTCCAATGAGCAGTTCTTC,TRBV6-1,TRBJ2-1,-,-
CASSLGPTETQYF,TGCGCCAGCAGCTTGGGCCCGACAGAGACCCAGTACTTC,TRBV5-1,TRBJ2-5,-,-
CASRTGGGTNEKLFF,TGTGCCAGCAGAACAGGGGGGGGAACTAATGAAAAACTGTTTTTT,TRBV28,TRBJ1-4,TRBD1,-
CASSTGGAEAYEQYF,TGTGCCAGCAGCACAGGGGGCGCGGAAGCCTACGAGCAGTACTTC,TRBV28,TRBJ2-7,TRBD1,-
CATSDGGNWGQPQHF,TGTGCCACCAGCGACGGGGGGAATTGGGGTCAGCCCCAGCATTTT,TRBV15,TRBJ1-5,-,-
CASSSLPGLAKNIQYF,TGTGCCAGCAGCTCGCTACCGGGACTAGCGAAAAACATTCAGTACTTC,TRBV7-9,TRBJ2-4,TRBD2,-
CASSLVASGGAYKDTQYF,TGTGCCAGCAGCTTAGTGGCTAGCGGGGGGGCATATAAAGATACGCAGTATTTT,TRBV11-2,TRBJ2-3,TRBD2,-